This TCR beta chain came from a study of CD8 T cells in ankylosing spondylitis (TCRdb year 2017). For context, the study as a whole: The study set out to find disease-linked TCR variants by profiling T cell receptor beta repertoires in ankylosing spondylitis patients and healthy donors. Peripheral blood was sampled, and synovial fluid was additionally collected from ankylosing spondylitis patients. The whole study cohort included roughly 110 healthy donors and 20 to 25 ankylosing spondylitis patients. Points the paper makes about the study in general: A CD8+ phenotype was shown by the disease-linked clones, which were found at relatively low frequencies in peripheral blood. According to the report, matched synovial fluid samples from ankylosing spondylitis patients were significantly enriched for the disease-linked clones. Blood from ankylosing spondylitis patients appeared to be characterized by a TCR beta motif made up of about 8 highly homologous amino acid variants. Some motif variants had previously been reported in the synovial fluid and blood of reactive arthritis patients, which suggests shared mechanisms of disease initiation.

TCRdb names Illumina HiSeq 2500 as the instrument used. Quantitative 5'-RACE with molecular barcodes was the method used to prepare the TCR beta libraries. On the study's bioinformatics: A new computational method based on a probabilistic model of VDJ rearrangement was used to identify disease-linked TCR variants. TCRdb cleaned the public reads at Q25 with fastp, built clones with MiXCR and kept in-frame beta chains. All rows with the same CDR3 protein become a single entry with the most common DNA and genes. It is TCRdb's table, rather than the study itself, that gives the V and J calls and clone size. The sample includes under 300,000 distinct CDR3 sequences, with more than 15% observed a single time. Around 30% of the sample lies in the top ten. This clonotype was seen a handful of times. Its antigen is currently not known. Qualities for individual bases were not recorded, and no much larger clone is one base off.

The sequencing input was blood, either unsorted or a sorted T cell fraction (not recorded which). This TCR derives from a male donor with ankylosing spondylitis or in good health (not recorded which).

The CDR3 protein: CASSDSGEGRRFF. Read as DNA, the sequence is TGTGCCAGCAGTGACAGCGGAGAAGGAAGACGGTTCTTC. The sequence links TRBV6-4 to TRBJ2-1; the D gene is possibly TRBD2, with 5 bases matching. From the germline V gene, CDR1 is MRHNA and CDR2 is SNTAGT. Trimming takes 2 bases from V and 15 bases from J, and the germline ends sit 17 bases apart. Spanning cysteine to phenylalanine, the CDR3 consists of 13 amino acids. Only the CDR3 region is kept as DNA, spanning 39 bases read in frame from base 1.